The clone carrying this TCR beta chain was counted at least ten times. The data belong to a study of kidney transplant recipient with SARS-CoV-2 infection. With V trimmed by 8 bases and J by 3 bases, 5 bases remained unmatched. The CDR3 contains 13 residues. Per the germline V gene, CDR1 is SNHLY and CDR2 is FYNNEI. MiXCR, run by TCRdb on the reads, gives a single entry per CDR3 protein. The sample holds about 250,000 distinct CDR3 sequences, more than 25% seen once. The sample here was a blood sample, taken at baseline and on roughly day 120 from a kidney transplant recipient. This clonotype was sampled from a young adult male patient who had COVID-19 and was a kidney transplant recipient. Some T cells may be the graft donor's. The genes are TRBV2 and TRBJ2-7, with 9 nucleotides matching TRBD1. The CDR3 protein is CASSGTGIYEQYF. CDR3 in DNA: TGTGCCAGCTCCGGGACAGGGATCTACGAGCAGTACTTC.